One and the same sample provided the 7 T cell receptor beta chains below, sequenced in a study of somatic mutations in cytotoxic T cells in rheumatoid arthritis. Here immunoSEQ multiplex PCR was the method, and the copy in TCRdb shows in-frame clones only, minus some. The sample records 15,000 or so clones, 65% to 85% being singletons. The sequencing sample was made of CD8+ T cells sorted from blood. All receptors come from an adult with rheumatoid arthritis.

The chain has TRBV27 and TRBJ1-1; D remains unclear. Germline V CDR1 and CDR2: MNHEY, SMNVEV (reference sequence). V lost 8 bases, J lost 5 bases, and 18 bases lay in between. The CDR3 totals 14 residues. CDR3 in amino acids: CASSTGLRGTEAFF. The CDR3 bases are TGTGCCAGCTCTACCGGACTTCGAGGGACTGAAGCTTTCTTT.

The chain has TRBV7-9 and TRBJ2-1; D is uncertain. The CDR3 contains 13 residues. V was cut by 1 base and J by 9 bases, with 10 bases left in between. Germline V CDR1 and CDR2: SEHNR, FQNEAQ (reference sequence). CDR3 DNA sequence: TGTGCCAGCAGCTTAGGCCTAGTAGCTGAGCAGTTCTTC. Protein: CASSLGLVAEQFF.

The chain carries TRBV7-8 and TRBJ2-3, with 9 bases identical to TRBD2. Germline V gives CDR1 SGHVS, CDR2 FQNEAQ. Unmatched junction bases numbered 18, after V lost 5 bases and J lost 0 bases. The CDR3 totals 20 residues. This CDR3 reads CASSPPLAGERKASTDTQYF. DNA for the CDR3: TGTGCCAGCAGCCCACCTTTAGCGGGAGAGAGGAAAGCAAGCACAGATACGCAGTATTTT.

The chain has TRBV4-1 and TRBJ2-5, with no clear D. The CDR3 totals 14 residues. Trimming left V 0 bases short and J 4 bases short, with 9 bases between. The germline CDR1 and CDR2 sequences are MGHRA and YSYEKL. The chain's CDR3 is CASSQDRDRETQYF. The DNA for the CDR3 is TGCGCCAGCAGCCAAGATAGGGATAGAGAGACCCAGTACTTC.

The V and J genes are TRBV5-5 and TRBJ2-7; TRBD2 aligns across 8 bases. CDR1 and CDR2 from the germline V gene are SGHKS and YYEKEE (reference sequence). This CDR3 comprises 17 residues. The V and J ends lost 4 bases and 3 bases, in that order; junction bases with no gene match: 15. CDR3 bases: TGTGCCAGCAGCGGGGGGCAGGGTCTAGCGGGCCTCTACGAGCAGTACTTC. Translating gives CASSGGQGLAGLYEQYF.

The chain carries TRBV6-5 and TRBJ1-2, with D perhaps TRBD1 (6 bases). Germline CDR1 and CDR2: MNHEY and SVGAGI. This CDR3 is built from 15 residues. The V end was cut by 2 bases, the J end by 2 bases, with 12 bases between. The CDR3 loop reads CASSYGGGSNYGYTF. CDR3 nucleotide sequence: TGTGCCAGCAGTTACGGGGGCGGTTCCAACTATGGCTACACCTTC.

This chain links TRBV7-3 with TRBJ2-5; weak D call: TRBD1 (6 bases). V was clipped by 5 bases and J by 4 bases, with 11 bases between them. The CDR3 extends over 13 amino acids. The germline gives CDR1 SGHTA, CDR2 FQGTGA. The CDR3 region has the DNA TGTGCCAGCAGCGACGACAGGACAGAGACCCAGTACTTC. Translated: CASSDDRTETQYF.